The 18 T cell receptor beta chains listed next were all sequenced from one sample in a study of T cell responses to AZD1222 COVID-19 vaccine. Sequencing was performed with immunoSEQ multiplex PCR; in TCRdb, only in-frame clones are kept and a portion is missing. Of approximately 91,000 clones listed, roughly 88% are singletons. The sample consisted of peripheral blood, taken on day 0 of AZD1222 vaccination. The source is an adult in good health.

This chain links TRBV10-1 with TRBJ2-7; D might be TRBD1 or TRBD2, each matching 5 bases. V was trimmed by 10 bases and J by 6 bases, leaving 22 bases between them. The CDR3 is made up of 14 amino acids. Per the germline V gene, CDR1 is WNHNN and CDR2 is SYGVQD (reference sequence). The CDR3: CATDTFQGAGEQYF. The CDR3 DNA follows: TGCGCCACCGACACCTTTCAGGGTGCGGGCGAGCAGTACTTC.

The chain uses TRBV29-1 and TRBJ1-1, with D unresolved. Trimming pared 6 bases from V and 0 bases from J, leaving 14 bases between. CDR3 size: 14 residues. Germline V gives CDR1 SQVTM, CDR2 ANQGSEA. This CDR3 is CSVTPWGLNTEAFF. CDR3 bases: TGCAGCGTGACCCCGTGGGGATTGAACACTGAAGCTTTCTTT.

This chain uses TRBV29-1 with TRBJ1-2, with D uncertain. V dropped 3 bases and J dropped 7 bases, with 12 bases sitting between them. This CDR3 is 12 amino acids long. Germline V gives CDR1 SQVTM, CDR2 ANQGSEA. CDR3 bases: TGCAGCGTTGACGGGAGAATCGGTGGCTACACCTTC. It translates to CSVDGRIGGYTF.

This chain joins TRBV4-1 and TRBJ1-2; maybe TRBD1 (5 bases). Per germline, CDR1 MGHRA and CDR2 YSYEKL. Trimming cost V 2 bases and J 2 bases, with 9 bases left between them. The CDR3 consists of 14 residues. DNA of the CDR3: TGCGCCAGCAGCCAATCGACAGCGAACTATGGCTACACCTTC. Its protein product is CASSQSTANYGYTF.

This clone was observed a handful of times. Other DNA sequences from this sample encode an identical CDR3 as well. The chain couples TRBV7-3 to TRBJ2-7; D is ambiguous. Germline lookup yields CDR1 SGHTA and CDR2 FQGTGA. V was clipped by 7 bases and J by 1 base, with 20 bases between them. The CDR3 contains 16 residues. The CDR3 region has the DNA TGTGCCAGCATCCCGACTGGGTCCCCCCTTTCCTACGAGCAGTACTTC. Protein: CASIPTGSPLSYEQYF.

The chain recombines TRBV11-3 with TRBJ2-6, with 10 bases aligning to TRBD1. The J segment lost 0 bases and the V segment lost 2 bases, leaving 1 base of the junction unmatched. This CDR3 region has 17 residues. Germline V gene data show CDR1 as SGHNT and CDR2 as YENEEA. For the CDR3, the DNA is TGTGCCAGCAGCTTAAGACAGGGGGCCTCTGGGGCCAACGTCCTGACTTTC. Translation gives CASSLRQGASGANVLTF.

The rearrangement links TRBV3-1 (or the pseudogene TRBV3-2) to TRBJ2-7; no clear D gene. V was shortened by 5 bases and J by 3 bases, with 8 bases between the two germline ends. CDR1 is LGHDT and CDR2 is YNNKEL in the germline V gene (reference sequence). The CDR3 extends over 12 amino acids. CDR3 residues: CASSTNFYEQYF. The CDR3 DNA is TGTGCCAGCAGCACCAACTTCTACGAGCAGTACTTC.

V gene TRBV29-1 combines with J gene TRBJ2-7, with D possibly being TRBD2 (5 bases). V lost 5 bases and J lost 7, with 12 bases in between. This CDR3 is built from 11 residues. Germline V CDR1 and CDR2: SQVTM, ANQGSEA. In DNA, the CDR3 is TGCAGCGTTCGGGCCCCGGGGGAGCAGTACTTC. Protein product: CSVRAPGEQYF.

The J gene is TRBJ2-7, the V gene TRBV10-3; D is undetermined. The length of the CDR3 is 13 residues. Germline lookup yields CDR1 ENHRY and CDR2 SYGVKD. V dropped 6 bases and J dropped 0 bases, with 9 bases sitting between them. The CDR3 DNA follows: TGTGCCATCAGCGACGGCGGCTCCTACGAGCAGTACTTC. This codes for CAISDGGSYEQYF.

The V call is TRBV5-1, the J call TRBJ1-1; no reliable D call. The V gene lost 0 bases and the J gene lost 4 bases, with 7 bases spanning the gap. The CDR3 runs 13 residues. Germline V gives CDR1 SGHRS, CDR2 YFSETQ. The CDR3 here is CASSLEPSTEAFF. The CDR3 DNA is TGCGCCAGCAGCTTGGAACCCTCCACTGAAGCTTTCTTT. Full variable domain (remainder filled in from reference TRBV5-1 and TRBJ1-1): KAGVTQTPRYLIKTRGQQVTLSCSPISGHRSVSWYQQTPGQGLQFLFEYFSETQRNKGNFPGRFSGRQFSNSRSEMNVSTLELGDSALYLCASSLEPSTEAFFGQGTRLTVV.

The chain links TRBV30 to TRBJ1-3; 9 nucleotides agree with TRBD1. The CDR3 sequence is 15 residues long. Per the germline V gene, CDR1 is GTSNPN and CDR2 is SVGIG (reference sequence). V shed 5 bases and J 0 bases; nucleotides not matched to a gene: 5. CDR3 DNA sequence: TGTGCCTGGGGGACAGGGCTCGACTCTGGAAACACCATATATTTT. Residues: CAWGTGLDSGNTIYF.

The CDR3 DNA follows: TGTGCCAGTAGTCCCAATGCCAGGGGTTTCTATGGCTACACCTTC. This gives the protein CASSPNARGFYGYTF. The chain recombines TRBV19 with TRBJ1-2; a possible D gene is TRBD1 (6 bases). The CDR3 extends over 15 amino acids. With 5 bases removed from V and 4 bases from J, the gap between germline ends came to 17 bases. Germline CDR1 reads LNHDA; CDR2 reads SQIVND (reference sequence).

V usage is TRBV18 and J usage is TRBJ2-1; tentative D call: TRBD2 (5 bases). Germline V gene data show CDR1 as KGHSH and CDR2 as LQKENI. The ends were cut back, 4 bases at V and 6 bases at J, with 10 bases in the middle. The CDR3 runs 13 residues. The DNA for the CDR3 is TGTGCCAGCTCACTTCAGGCGGGCAATGAGCAGTTCTTC. This encodes CASSLQAGNEQFF.

The chain is built from TRBV5-5 and TRBJ2-7, with 9 bases fitting TRBD1. J lost 2 bases, V lost 2 bases, and 8 bases had no gene match. Looked up from germline, CDR1 is SGHKS and CDR2 is YYEKEE (reference sequence). The CDR3 has 16 amino acids. The CDR3 DNA sequence: TGTGCCAGCAGCTTACATACCGGGACAGGGACCTACGAGCAGTACTTC. The encoded protein is CASSLHTGTGTYEQYF. The full variable domain, in which reference TRBV5-5 and TRBJ2-7 provide the parts outside the CDR3, is DAGVTQSPTHLIKTRGQQVTLRCSPISGHKSVSWYQQVLGQGPQFIFQYYEKEERGRGNFPDRFSARQFPNYSSELNVNALLLGDSALYLCASSLHTGTGTYEQYFGPGTRLTVT.

The chain is built from TRBV29-1 and TRBJ1-1; D may be TRBD1 (5 bases). The CDR3 is made up of 14 amino acids. Trimming removed 6 bases from V and 5 bases from J, with 19 bases in between. Germline V gene data show CDR1 as SQVTM and CDR2 as ANQGSEA. This CDR3 reads CSVGHLLANTEAFF. The CDR3 nucleotides are TGCAGCGTCGGACACTTGTTAGCGAATACTGAAGCTTTCTTT.

A single count supports this clone. The V and J genes are TRBV3-1 (or the pseudogene TRBV3-2) and TRBJ1-6; 8 nucleotides agree with TRBD1. There are 17 residues in the CDR3. V shed 0 bases, J shed 3 bases, and the junction held 4 bases outside the gene matches. CDR1 is LGHDT and CDR2 is YNNKEL in the germline V gene (reference sequence). CDR3 sequence reads: CASSQERGQGYNSPLHF. For the CDR3, the DNA is TGTGCCAGCAGCCAAGAACGAGGACAGGGCTATAATTCACCCCTCCACTTT.

V gene TRBV7-2 combines with J gene TRBJ2-3; 13 nucleotides match TRBD2. Looked up from germline, CDR1 is SGHTA and CDR2 is FQGNSA. The V segment lost 5 bases and the J segment 0 bases; nucleotides outside the gene matches: 8. The CDR3 consists of 18 residues. Here the CDR3 DNA reads TGTGCCAGCAGCCCGGGACTAGCGGGGATCGCTAGCACAGATACGCAGTATTTT. This codes for CASSPGLAGIASTDTQYF.

This clone was seen only once. This chain links TRBV15 with TRBJ2-7, with no clear D. Germline V lookup: CDR1 LNHNV, CDR2 YYDKDF (reference sequence). Trimming shortened V by 1 base and J by 2 bases, and 9 bases separated the two germline ends. This CDR3 comprises 14 residues. The CDR3, as DNA: TGTGCCACCAGCAGAGGCGACACGACCTACGAGCAGTACTTC. It codes for CATSRGDTTYEQYF.